The 28 T cell receptor beta chains below come from one sample, sequenced in a study of cytomegalovirus exposure and HLA in healthy donors. PCR employed 60 Vbeta and 13 Jbeta primers. Only in-frame clones appear in the TCRdb table, and some are missing; sequencing was by immunoSEQ multiplex PCR. The table has 150,000 to 200,000 clones, more than 65% seen once. The specimen was PBMCs. These receptor sequences come from a woman aged 25 to 39 in good health and CMV-seropositive.

This sequence joins TRBV11-2 and TRBJ2-3, with TRBD2 as a possible D gene (5 bases). This CDR3 comprises 13 residues. CDR1 and CDR2 from the germline V gene are SGHAT and FQNNGV. V was pared by 3 bases and J by 10 bases, with 14 bases between. The chain's CDR3 is CASSFGLRAPQYF. The CDR3 DNA is TGTGCCAGCAGCTTTGGTTTGAGGGCGCCGCAGTATTTT.

This rearrangement joins TRBV6-5 to TRBJ1-5; D may be TRBD1 (5 bases). CDR1 is MNHEY, CDR2 SVGAGI, per germline. The V end lost 2 bases, the J end lost 3 bases, and 8 bases lay between the germline ends. This CDR3 comprises 14 residues. CDR3 nucleotides: TGTGCCAGCAGTTACAAAGGGGACAATCAGCCCCAGCATTTT. This encodes CASSYKGDNQPQHF.

The rearrangement links TRBV20-1 to TRBJ1-1; D remains unclear. The V gene lost 3 bases and the J gene lost 3 bases, with 5 bases spanning the gap. The CDR3 contains 11 residues. Germline CDR1 is DFQATT and CDR2 is SNEGSKA (reference sequence). The CDR3 reads CSASQYTEAFF. CDR3 nucleotides: TGCAGTGCTAGCCAATACACTGAAGCTTTCTTT.

The chain employs TRBV28 and TRBJ1-6; tentative D call: TRBD1 (6 bases). Germline CDR1 and CDR2: MDHEN and SYDVKM. V shed 10 bases and J shed 7 bases, with 20 bases lying between them. This CDR3 has 15 residues. Here the CDR3 DNA reads TGTGCCACCAGCACGATTGGGAGGGGGAATTCACCCCTCCACTTT. Protein sequence: CATSTIGRGNSPLHF.

The gene calls are TRBV10-3 and TRBJ1-1, with D perhaps matching TRBD1 (6 bases). This CDR3 region has 12 residues. The V end was cut by 9 bases, the J end by 4 bases, with 12 bases between. Germline lookup yields CDR1 ENHRY and CDR2 SYGVKD. The CDR3 here is CAINGGATEAFF. In DNA, the CDR3 is TGTGCCATAAACGGGGGGGCCACTGAAGCTTTCTTT.

This clone has just one count. This rearrangement joins TRBV7-8 to TRBJ2-2; TRBD1 matches at 9 bases. The CDR3 contains 15 residues. The germline V gene encodes CDR1 SGHVS and CDR2 FQNEAQ. The V and J ends lost 2 bases and 6 bases, in that order; junction bases with no gene match: 4. This CDR3 reads CASSLRTGEPGELFF. CDR3 bases: TGTGCCAGCAGCTTACGGACAGGGGAGCCCGGGGAGCTGTTTTTT.

This clone was counted a few times. V gene TRBV5-4 combines with J gene TRBJ1-2; no clear D. CDR1 is SGHNT, CDR2 YYREEE, per germline (reference sequence). The germline V and J ends were trimmed by 2 bases and 12 bases, with 14 bases remaining between them. The CDR3 spans 12 residues. The CDR3 reads CASSLGAGEDTF. Here the CDR3 DNA reads TGTGCCAGCAGCTTAGGAGCCGGGGAAGACACCTTC.

The chain recombines TRBV5-1 with TRBJ2-4, with 14 positions matching TRBD2. CDR1 is SGHRS and CDR2 is YFSETQ in the germline V gene. V dropped 5 bases and J dropped 0; count of bases not matched to a gene: 13. CDR3 size: 20 residues. The CDR3 DNA sequence: TGCGCCAGCAGTGTCAGCCCGGGACTAGCGGGAGCGTTAGCCAAAAACATTCAGTACTTC. Encoded protein: CASSVSPGLAGALAKNIQYF. Using reference TRBV5-1 and TRBJ2-4 for the parts outside the CDR3, the full variable domain is KAGVTQTPRYLIKTRGQQVTLSCSPISGHRSVSWYQQTPGQGLQFLFEYFSETQRNKGNFPGRFSGRQFSNSRSEMNVSTLELGDSALYLCASSVSPGLAGALAKNIQYFGAGTRLSVL.

This chain links TRBV5-1 with TRBJ1-1, with unresolved D. The CDR3 sequence is 15 residues long. From germline, CDR1 is SGHRS and CDR2 YFSETQ. V was trimmed by 0 bases and J by 4 bases, leaving 13 bases between them. CDR3 protein: CASSLVGGEGTEAFF. The CDR3 nucleotides read TGCGCCAGCAGCTTGGTGGGTGGAGAGGGCACTGAAGCTTTCTTT.

This chain uses TRBV2 with TRBJ2-3, with 11 bases that match TRBD2. V lost 9 bases, J lost 0 bases, and 11 bases stayed unmatched. The CDR3 runs to 17 residues. The V gene's germline CDR1 is SNHLY and CDR2 FYNNEI. The CDR3: CASPLLLAGGSTDTQYF. In nucleotides, the CDR3 is TGTGCCAGTCCTCTCCTTCTAGCGGGAGGTAGCACAGATACGCAGTATTTT.

The chain carries TRBV4-3 and TRBJ1-2; D remains ambiguous. Trimming shortened V by 4 bases and J by 3 bases, and 9 bases separated the two germline ends. The CDR3 is 13 amino acids. Germline CDR1 and CDR2: LGHNA and YSLEER. The CDR3 bases are TGCGCCAGCAGCCCAGCGGCGTACTATGGCTACACCTTC. Protein: CASSPAAYYGYTF.

This clone was seen a few times. V usage is TRBV5-1 and J usage is TRBJ2-7, with a weak D call TRBD1 (6 bases). Germline-derived CDR1 and CDR2 are SGHRS and YFSETQ. This CDR3 is 13 amino acids long. Trimming took 5 bases from V and 6 from J, leaving 15 bases between them. The CDR3 nucleotides are TGCGCCAGCAGTTTACAGGGTCCCCTCGAGCAGTACTTC. It yields the protein CASSLQGPLEQYF.

Only a few counts were recorded for this clone. V gene TRBV7-2 combines with J gene TRBJ1-2; a weak D match, TRBD1 (6 bases). Germline lookup yields CDR1 SGHTA and CDR2 FQGNSA. V dropped 3 bases and J dropped 8 bases, with 10 bases sitting between them. This CDR3 spans 12 amino acids. In DNA form, the CDR3 reads TGTGCCAGCAGCTTTTGGACAGACGGCTACACCTTC. Residues: CASSFWTDGYTF.

This clone has a count of ten or more. This chain links TRBV28 with TRBJ1-1, with D unclear. Trimming stripped 8 bases from V and 11 bases from J, with 12 bases between. This CDR3 is built from 10 residues. The germline gives CDR1 MDHEN, CDR2 SYDVKM. CDR3 amino acids: CASGGLGAFF. In DNA, the CDR3 is TGTGCCAGCGGCGGGTTGGGGGCTTTCTTT. The full variable domain, its missing parts supplied by reference TRBV28 and TRBJ1-1, is DVKVTQSSRYLVKRTGEKVFLECVQDMDHENMFWYRQDPGLGLRLIYFSYDVKMKEKGDIPEGYSVSREKKERFSLILESASTNQTSMYLCASGGLGAFFGQGTRLTVV.

The V call is TRBV6-1, the J call TRBJ1-5; 7 bases are shared with TRBD1. With 5 bases clipped from V and 0 bases from J, the junction kept 4 bases outside the gene matches. The CDR3 runs 15 residues. The germline CDR1 and CDR2 sequences are MNHNS and SASEGT. DNA of the CDR3: TGTGCCAGCAGTCAGGGACAGTTTAGCAATCAGCCCCAGCATTTT. Residues: CASSQGQFSNQPQHF.

Only one count was recorded for this clone. The J gene is TRBJ2-7, the V gene TRBV10-1; a possible D gene is TRBD2 (6 bases). Trimming pared 6 bases from V and 1 base from J, leaving 16 bases between. The germline V gene encodes CDR1 WNHNN and CDR2 SYGVQD (reference sequence). CDR3 length: 15 residues. CDR3 nucleotide sequence: TGCGCCAGCAGCCCCAGCGGGTCCGGATCCTACGAGCAGTACTTC. It encodes CASSPSGSGSYEQYF.

The chain joins TRBV9 to TRBJ2-5; 9 bases fit TRBD2. The CDR3 is 16 residues long. V trimming: 0 bases; J trimming: 5 bases; junction bases outside the gene matches: 8. The germline gives CDR1 SGDLS, CDR2 YYNGEE. This CDR3 is CASSVDSGGPLETQYF. The CDR3 DNA is TGTGCCAGCAGCGTAGACAGCGGGGGGCCTTTGGAGACCCAGTACTTC.

CDR3 sequence reads: CASRDREGQPQHF. CDR3 DNA: TGTGCCAGCAGGGACAGGGAGGGGCAGCCCCAGCATTTT. The chain carries TRBV6-5 and TRBJ1-5; TRBD1 aligns across 8 bases. CDR1 MNHEY and CDR2 SVGAGI come from the germline V gene. The trim removed 6 bases at V and 7 bases at J, leaving 5 bases unmatched. The CDR3 spans 13 residues.

This clone has just a few counts. This chain links TRBV6-1 with TRBJ2-7, with no clear D. CDR3 size: 12 residues. Germline V gives CDR1 MNHNS, CDR2 SASEGT. The CDR3 sequence: CSNSKTAYEQYF. The CDR3 region has the DNA TGTTCCAACAGTAAAACGGCCTACGAGCAGTACTTC.

This chain links TRBV6-5 with TRBJ1-3; D is ambiguous. V was trimmed by 2 bases and J by 0 bases, leaving 11 bases between them. Germline loops: CDR1 MNHEY, CDR2 SVGAGI. The CDR3 extends over 16 amino acids. This chain's CDR3 is CASSYSYDFSGNTIYF. The DNA for the CDR3 is TGTGCCAGCAGTTACAGCTACGACTTCTCTGGAAACACCATATATTTT.

The gene calls are TRBV5-5 and TRBJ1-4; perhaps TRBD1 as D (5 bases). V was trimmed by 0 bases and J by 6 bases, leaving 12 bases between them. CDR3 length equals 15 residues. Germline CDR1 is SGHKS and CDR2 is YYEKEE (reference sequence). In DNA, the CDR3 is TGTGCCAGCAGCTTGGGAACGGGGGGTTATGAAAAACTGTTTTTT. Protein product: CASSLGTGGYEKLFF.

Only one count was recorded for this clone. The chain is built from TRBV7-2 and TRBJ1-5; D is possibly TRBD1 (5 bases). The germline CDR1 and CDR2 sequences are SGHTA and FQGNSA. This CDR3 contains 13 residues. Deletions cut 5 bases from V and 4 bases from J, with 9 bases between. The DNA of the CDR3 is TGTGCCAGCAGCCGGACACATAATCAGCCCCAGCATTTT. Its translation is CASSRTHNQPQHF.

The chain joins TRBV13 to TRBJ2-1; TRBD2 aligns across 8 bases. The CDR3 has 21 amino acids. Germline-derived CDR1 and CDR2 are PRHDT and FYEKMQ (reference sequence). V trimming: 2 bases; J trimming: 7 bases; junction bases outside the gene matches: 25. The CDR3 sequence is CASSLNFSPFMYGGGRNEQFF. DNA for the CDR3: TGTGCCAGCAGCTTAAATTTCTCCCCTTTTATGTACGGGGGGGGCCGGAATGAGCAGTTCTTC.

The V gene is TRBV19, the J gene TRBJ1-6; perhaps TRBD1 as D (5 bases). CDR1 is LNHDA and CDR2 is SQIVND in the germline V gene (reference sequence). Trimming removed 3 bases at V and 9 bases at J, with 21 bases between. This CDR3 is 17 amino acids long. As DNA, the CDR3 is TGTGCCAGTAGTATCCTCACACCGGGACGGGGAGGTTCACCCCTCCACTTT. This gives the protein CASSILTPGRGGSPLHF.

This clone was observed once. The chain carries TRBV19 and TRBJ1-5; no definite D call. The CDR3 consists of 15 residues. The germline V gene encodes CDR1 LNHDA and CDR2 SQIVND (reference sequence). V was pared by 11 bases and J by 5 bases, with 22 bases between. The chain's CDR3 is CASHESRSLHQPQHF. The CDR3 region has the DNA TGTGCCTCCCATGAGTCGAGGAGCCTTCATCAGCCCCAGCATTTT. Supplemented by reference TRBV19 and TRBJ1-5, the full variable domain reads DGGITQSPKYLFRKEGQNVTLSCEQNLNHDAMYWYRQDPGQGLRLIYYSQIVNDFQKGDIAEGYSVSREKKESFPLTVTSAQKNPTAFYLCASHESRSLHQPQHFGDGTRLSIL.

The J gene is TRBJ2-3, the V gene TRBV9, with D maybe TRBD1 (5 bases). The CDR3 is made up of 14 amino acids. The V and J ends lost 5 bases and 1 base respectively, with 11 bases between them. In germline, CDR1 is SGDLS, CDR2 YYNGEE. CDR3 sequence (DNA): TGTGCCAGCAGTCCCCTAGGGGGCACAGATACGCAGTATTTT. Its translation is CASSPLGGTDTQYF.

The chain links TRBV19 to TRBJ2-1; no firm D call. V was clipped by 1 base and J by 0 bases, with 7 bases between them. From germline, CDR1 is LNHDA and CDR2 SQIVND (reference sequence). This CDR3 region has 15 residues. The CDR3 region is CASSIGVSSYNEQFF. CDR3 DNA sequence: TGTGCCAGTAGTATAGGCGTGAGCTCCTACAATGAGCAGTTCTTC.

This clone has a single count. The rearrangement links TRBV6-5 to TRBJ1-2; 8 nucleotides match TRBD1. This CDR3 has 15 residues. Per the germline V gene, CDR1 is MNHEY and CDR2 is SVGAGI. Unmatched junction bases numbered 12, after V lost 8 bases and J lost 4 bases. DNA for the CDR3: TGTGCCAGCGCGGGACAGGTAATAGATGGCTATGGCTACACCTTC. This codes for CASAGQVIDGYGYTF.